The 24 T cell receptor beta chains listed next were all sequenced from one sample in a study of T cell clones after liver transplantation. Method: immunoSEQ multiplex PCR; TCRdb's copy keeps in-frame clones and lacks some. The sample holds some 80,000 clones, about 82% seen once. The sample was CD4+ T cells from blood, taken about 46 months after liver transplant. Receptor source: a human patient who received a liver transplant. These T cells may partly come from the graft donor.

The V and J genes are TRBV5-4 and TRBJ1-1, with D unresolved. CDR1 SGHNT and CDR2 YYREEE come from the germline V gene (reference sequence). The CDR3 extends over 13 amino acids. V was pared by 2 bases and J by 4 bases, with 9 bases between. The DNA for the CDR3 is TGTGCCAGCAGCTTAACCCTGAGCACTGAAGCTTTCTTT. The encoded protein is CASSLTLSTEAFF.

The genes are TRBV4-3 and TRBJ1-4; 7 positions agree with TRBD1. Germline CDR1 and CDR2: LGHNA and YSLEER. Trimming cost V 0 bases and J 0 bases; bases outside gene matches: 13. The CDR3 extends over 20 amino acids. The CDR3 region has the DNA TGCGCCAGCAGCCAAGACAGGGGGTGGGGCACGGGAGCAACTAATGAAAAACTGTTTTTT. As protein: CASSQDRGWGTGATNEKLFF.

This clone showed up just once. The V gene is TRBV7-2, the J gene TRBJ2-7, with TRBD1 identical over 10 bases. The CDR3 is made up of 14 amino acids. Germline lookup yields CDR1 SGHTA and CDR2 FQGNSA. V lost 4 bases, J lost 6 bases, and 6 bases stayed unmatched. The CDR3 here is CASSSGQGHVEQYF. The CDR3 bases are TGTGCCAGCAGCTCGGGACAGGGGCATGTCGAGCAGTACTTC.

This clone was recorded only once. The chain recombines TRBV10-3 with TRBJ2-3, with D perhaps TRBD1 (6 bases). The CDR3 loop spans 15 amino acids. Germline CDR1 is ENHRY and CDR2 is SYGVKD. The ends were cut back, 10 bases at V and 2 bases at J, with 19 bases in the middle. The CDR3 reads CASLVGGYHTDTQYF. The CDR3 coding sequence is TGTGCCAGTCTAGTAGGGGGATATCACACAGATACGCAGTATTTT.

The chain recombines TRBV25-1 with TRBJ1-1; 9 bases match TRBD1. The germline CDR1 and CDR2 sequences are MGHDK and SYGVNS. The V and J ends lost 2 bases and 4 bases, in that order; junction bases with no gene match: 2. This CDR3 comprises 14 residues. In nucleotides, the CDR3 is TGTGCCAGCAGTGAACCGGACAGGGGCACTGAAGCTTTCTTT. Amino acids: CASSEPDRGTEAFF.

The chain is built from TRBV6-1 and TRBJ1-4; TRBD1 aligns across 7 bases. The ends lost 1 base at V and 8 bases at J; junction bases unmatched: 10. CDR1 is MNHNS and CDR2 is SASEGT in the germline V gene. This CDR3 contains 16 residues. The CDR3 reads CASSEGIRDSREKLFF. CDR3 sequence (DNA): TGTGCCAGCAGTGAAGGGATTCGGGACAGTAGAGAAAAACTGTTTTTT.

The chain combines TRBV19 with TRBJ1-5; D unresolved. Trimming pared 1 base from V and 4 bases from J, leaving 11 bases between. The CDR3 has 15 amino acids. Germline CDR1 reads LNHDA; CDR2 reads SQIVND (reference sequence). The CDR3 bases are TGTGCCAGTAGTATAGCTGGGGTGACAAATCAGCCCCAGCATTTT. Its protein product is CASSIAGVTNQPQHF.

The CDR3 sequence: CASSPRLAGGETQYF. CDR3 DNA sequence: TGTGCCAGCTCACCACGGCTAGCGGGAGGAGAGACCCAGTACTTC. J is TRBJ2-5 and V is TRBV18, with 11 bases aligning to TRBD2. Germline values: CDR1 KGHSH, CDR2 LQKENI. The J segment lost 4 bases and the V segment lost 1 base, leaving 2 bases of the junction unmatched. The CDR3 has 15 amino acids.

The V gene is TRBV19, the J gene TRBJ2-7; the match to TRBD2 covers 8 bases. The germline V gene has CDR1 LNHDA and CDR2 SQIVND (reference sequence). This CDR3 is 14 amino acids long. Germline trimming cut 5 bases from V and 2 bases from J; bases unmatched to any gene: 5. The CDR3 is CASSVTSVTYEQYF. DNA of the CDR3: TGTGCCAGTAGTGTGACTAGCGTAACCTACGAGCAGTACTTC.

This chain uses TRBV28 with TRBJ2-7; D is unclear. The V and J ends lost 3 bases and 7 bases respectively, with 13 bases between them. The V gene's germline CDR1 is MDHEN and CDR2 SYDVKM. This CDR3 spans 13 amino acids. The CDR3: CASSFPPPREQYF. The CDR3 bases are TGTGCCAGCAGTTTTCCCCCCCCTCGGGAGCAGTACTTC.

The rearrangement links TRBV19 to TRBJ1-1; D may be TRBD1 (6 bases). The CDR3 is 14 amino acids. In germline, CDR1 is LNHDA, CDR2 SQIVND (reference sequence). V dropped 6 bases and J dropped 4 bases, with 15 bases sitting between them. The CDR3 spells CASSPRGYGTEAFF. In nucleotides, the CDR3 is TGTGCCAGTAGCCCAAGGGGGTATGGCACTGAAGCTTTCTTT. The full variable domain, in which reference TRBV19 and TRBJ1-1 provide the parts outside the CDR3, is DGGITQSPKYLFRKEGQNVTLSCEQNLNHDAMYWYRQDPGQGLRLIYYSQIVNDFQKGDIAEGYSVSREKKESFPLTVTSAQKNPTAFYLCASSPRGYGTEAFFGQGTRLTVV.

The chain carries TRBV28 and TRBJ2-7; TRBD2 might be the D (7 bases). The CDR3 is 14 amino acids. Germline CDR1 and CDR2: MDHEN and SYDVKM. V dropped 8 bases and J dropped 4 bases, with 18 bases sitting between them. The CDR3 is CASQQGGARYEQYF. Written as DNA, the CDR3 is TGTGCCAGCCAGCAAGGGGGGGCAAGATACGAGCAGTACTTC.

The chain has TRBV5-1 and TRBJ2-4; tentative D call: TRBD1 (6 bases). The CDR3 totals 11 residues. V lost 3 bases, J lost 13 bases, and 11 bases lay in between. Germline V gives CDR1 SGHRS, CDR2 YFSETQ. The CDR3 sequence: CASSYRDTQYF. Written as DNA, the CDR3 is TGCGCCAGCAGCTACCGGGACACCCAGTACTTC. The full variable domain, with the rest looked up from reference TRBV5-1 and TRBJ2-4, is KAGVTQTPRYLIKTRGQQVTLSCSPISGHRSVSWYQQTPGQGLQFLFEYFSETQRNKGNFPGRFSGRQFSNSRSEMNVSTLELGDSALYLCASSYRDTQYFGAGTRLSVL.

The V call is TRBV11-3, the J call TRBJ2-7, with 14 bases lining up with TRBD2. The CDR3 has 16 residues. Losses at the gene ends were 3 bases for V and 7 bases for J; bases not matched to a gene: 8. Germline CDR1 reads SGHNT; CDR2 reads YENEEA. Here the CDR3 DNA reads TGTGCCAGCAGCTTCTCGGGACTAGCGGGAGATGGAGAGCAGTACTTC. It is translated as CASSFSGLAGDGEQYF. The complete variable domain, with remaining parts taken from reference TRBV11-3 and TRBJ2-7, reads EAGVVQSPRYKIIEKKQPVAFWCNPISGHNTLYWYLQNLGQGPELLIRYENEEAVDDSQLPKDRFSAERLKGVDSTLKIQPAELGDSAVYLCASSFSGLAGDGEQYFGPGTRLTVT.

The V call is TRBV28, the J call TRBJ1-4; the D is unclear. Germline-derived CDR1 and CDR2 are MDHEN and SYDVKM. The V end was cut by 2 bases, the J end by 3 bases, with 10 bases between. The CDR3 sequence is 15 residues long. The DNA for the CDR3 is TGTGCCAGCAGTTTAAGCGGGTACTCTAATGAAAAACTGTTTTTT. Residues: CASSLSGYSNEKLFF.

This clone was found once. The V call is TRBV18, the J call TRBJ2-2; D is possibly TRBD2 (6 bases). V shed 2 bases and J shed 0 bases, with 7 bases lying between them. The CDR3 sequence is 15 residues long. Germline loops: CDR1 KGHSH, CDR2 LQKENI. The CDR3 loop reads CASSPGLTNTGELFF. Written as DNA, the CDR3 is TGTGCCAGCTCACCAGGACTAACGAACACCGGGGAGCTGTTTTTT.

This clone has a single count. V gene TRBV2 combines with J gene TRBJ1-2; 9 bases map to TRBD1. The CDR3 contains 13 residues. J was trimmed by 7 bases and V by 6 bases; bases with no gene match: 6. The V gene's germline CDR1 is SNHLY and CDR2 FYNNEI. CDR3 bases: TGTGCCAGCAGCGGACAGGGGTTTGGTGGCTACACCTTC. Translation: CASSGQGFGGYTF. The full variable domain, its missing parts supplied by reference TRBV2 and TRBJ1-2, is EPEVTQTPSHQVTQMGQEVILRCVPISNHLYFYWYRQILGQKVEFLVSFYNNEISEKSEIFDDQFSVERPDGSNFTLKIRSTKLEDSAMYFCASSGQGFGGYTFGSGTRLTVV.

The chain combines TRBV29-1 with TRBJ2-1; D uncertain. Germline V gene lookup returns CDR1 SQVTM and CDR2 ANQGSEA. The CDR3 runs to 13 residues. V was clipped by 5 bases and J by 0 bases, with 8 bases between them. CDR3 nucleotides: TGCAGCGTTACGGAGAGCTCCTACAATGAGCAGTTCTTC. Its translation is CSVTESSYNEQFF.

In nucleotides, the CDR3 is TGCGCCAGCAGCCAAGATAGGGGGACTAGCGGGTATCTGGGGCAAGAGACCCAGTACTTC. The encoded protein is CASSQDRGTSGYLGQETQYF. V and J are TRBV4-3 and TRBJ2-5; 12 bases fit TRBD2. V gave up 0 bases and J gave up 2 bases; unmatched junction bases: 13. This CDR3 is 20 amino acids long. Per germline, CDR1 LGHNA and CDR2 YSLEER.

The chain uses TRBV2 and TRBJ2-3; 8 bases map to TRBD1. The ends lost 6 bases at V and 5 bases at J; junction bases unmatched: 10. This CDR3 has 15 residues. Germline V gene sequence: CDR1 SNHLY, CDR2 FYNNEI. The DNA for the CDR3 is TGTGCCAGCAGAGCTATAGGACAGGGTCAAGATACGCAGTATTTT. Its translation is CASRAIGQGQDTQYF.

The chain couples TRBV7-8 to TRBJ2-7; 7 bases are shared with TRBD1. Germline V gene data show CDR1 as SGHVS and CDR2 as FQNEAQ. The J segment lost 2 bases and the V segment lost 4 bases, leaving 5 bases of the junction unmatched. There are 14 residues in the CDR3. The CDR3: CASSYKQGPYEQYF. CDR3 in DNA: TGTGCCAGCAGCTACAAACAGGGGCCCTACGAGCAGTACTTC.

J is TRBJ1-2 and V is TRBV5-1; 7 bases agree with TRBD1. The CDR3 totals 13 residues. After removal of 2 bases from V and 4 bases from J, the junction contained 2 bases not matched to a gene. Germline V lookup: CDR1 SGHRS, CDR2 YFSETQ. This CDR3 is CASSFRQGYGYTF. The DNA for the CDR3 is TGCGCCAGCAGCTTCCGACAGGGCTATGGCTACACCTTC.

This clone was detected a few times. This rearrangement joins TRBV29-1 to TRBJ1-2, with TRBD1 matching 7 bases. J was trimmed by 1 base and V by 1 base; bases with no gene match: 12. The CDR3 contains 17 residues. Germline loops: CDR1 SQVTM, CDR2 ANQGSEA. The chain's CDR3 is CSVEVLQGTPRNYGYTF. CDR3 bases: TGCAGCGTTGAAGTTCTACAGGGGACACCCCGTAACTATGGCTACACCTTC.

The J gene is TRBJ2-7, the V gene TRBV7-9; maybe TRBD1 (6 bases). Per germline, CDR1 SEHNR and CDR2 FQNEAQ (reference sequence). Trimming removed 3 bases from V and 6 bases from J, with 12 bases in between. The CDR3 has 13 amino acids. The CDR3 DNA is TGTGCCAGCAGCTTCCCGAAGGGGGTCGAGCAGTACTTC. Residues: CASSFPKGVEQYF.